The 24 T cell receptor beta chains given below trace back to one sample, sequenced in a study of T-cell reconstitution after alpha-beta-depleted transplantation in children. A TCRbeta library incorporating unique molecular identifiers was prepared. A single record per CDR3 protein comes from TCRdb applying MiXCR to the PCR reads. The sample includes about 610,000 distinct CDR3 sequences, 10% of them seen just once. The specimen was PBMCs from the stem cell graft donor, collected from the stem cell graft. These receptors all come from a human donor who donated a stem cell graft to a child with acute myeloid leukemia.

This clonotype was detected only a few times. V and J are TRBV20-1 and TRBJ1-3, with 7 bases lining up with TRBD1. The V and J ends lost 1 base and 5 bases, in that order; junction bases with no gene match: 5. CDR1 is DFQATT and CDR2 is SNEGSKA in the germline V gene (reference sequence). The CDR3 is 14 amino acids. This chain's CDR3 is CSARVQGIRNTIYF. For the CDR3, the DNA is TGCAGTGCTAGAGTACAGGGGATCAGAAACACCATATATTTT.

The V gene is TRBV9, the J gene TRBJ1-1, with 11 bases lining up with TRBD1. CDR1 and CDR2 from the germline V gene are SGDLS and YYNGEE. CDR3 length: 15 residues. Trimming took 3 bases from V and 8 from J; bases not matched to a gene: 9. The CDR3 nucleotides are TGTGCCAGCAGCGCCCGGATAGGACAGGGGGCCGAAGCTTTCTTT. The encoded protein is CASSARIGQGAEAFF.

As to this clonotype: This may be a read error: a much more frequent sequence differs by one nucleotide. The chain couples TRBV28 to TRBJ1-1; D possibly corresponds to TRBD1 (6 bases). Per germline, CDR1 MDHEN and CDR2 SYDVKM. Trimming left V 7 bases short and J 5 bases short, with 14 bases between. CDR3 length: 13 amino acids. CDR3 DNA: TGTGCCAGCAACCGGCGGGGGGCAACTGAAGCTTTCTTT. Translation: CASNRRGATEAFF.

This clonotype was recorded at least ten times. The rearrangement links TRBV30 to TRBJ2-6; D gene unclear. V gave up 2 bases and J gave up 6 bases, with 8 bases separating them. This CDR3 contains 13 residues. Germline loops: CDR1 GTSNPN, CDR2 SVGIG (reference sequence). The CDR3 loop reads CAWSPLSANVLTF. In DNA form, the CDR3 reads TGTGCCTGGAGTCCACTCTCGGCCAACGTCCTGACTTTC.

The count of this clonotype is one. The chain couples TRBV2 to TRBJ2-4; 7 nucleotides line up with TRBD2. Unmatched junction bases numbered 6, after V lost 3 bases and J lost 1 base. The germline V gene has CDR1 SNHLY and CDR2 FYNNEI. The CDR3 covers 16 residues. The CDR3 loop is CASSDWGRAAKNIQYF. DNA of the CDR3: TGTGCCAGCAGTGATTGGGGGAGGGCCGCCAAAAACATTCAGTACTTC.

The genes are TRBV29-1 and TRBJ2-2, with TRBD1 matching 11 bases. Germline CDR1 reads SQVTM; CDR2 reads ANQGSEA. This CDR3 comprises 13 residues. CDR3 DNA: TGCAGTGGACAGGGGGCGCGTTCCGGGGAGCTGTTTTTT. This gives the protein CSGQGARSGELFF.

The CDR3 coding sequence is TGCAGCGTTGAAGATTCCGAGACTAGCGGGGTGGCCTACGAGCAGTACTTC. Translation gives CSVEDSETSGVAYEQYF. V usage is TRBV29-1 and J usage is TRBJ2-7; the match to TRBD2 covers 11 bases. This CDR3 region has 17 residues. V shed 0 bases, J shed 2 bases, and the junction held 9 bases outside the gene matches. The germline V gene encodes CDR1 SQVTM and CDR2 ANQGSEA.

The rearrangement joins TRBV7-2 to TRBJ2-1; D is tentatively TRBD1 or TRBD2 (5 bases each). In germline, CDR1 is SGHTA, CDR2 FQGNSA. The CDR3 loop spans 11 amino acids. V lost 4 bases to trimming and J lost 8 bases, with 6 bases between them. The CDR3: CASSSGHEQFF. CDR3 coding DNA: TGTGCCAGCAGCTCGGGGCATGAGCAGTTCTTC.

The sample holds a few counts of this clonotype. This chain links TRBV25-1 with TRBJ2-2; no reliable D call. V lost 5 bases, J lost 7 bases, and 5 bases lay in between. CDR1 MGHDK and CDR2 SYGVNS come from the germline V gene. This CDR3 contains 11 residues. The CDR3 nucleotides read TGTGCCAGCAGTATCGGCGGGGAGCTGTTTTTT. Protein: CASSIGGELFF.

This clonotype has more than one count but fewer than ten. The chain recombines TRBV11-2 with TRBJ2-7, with D uncertain. The CDR3 sequence is 14 residues long. Trimming removed 1 base from V and 0 bases from J, with 7 bases in between. In germline, CDR1 is SGHAT, CDR2 FQNNGV. CDR3: CASSLVYSSYEQYF. The CDR3 DNA follows: TGTGCCAGCAGCTTAGTTTACAGCTCCTACGAGCAGTACTTC.

In this sample, this clonotype turned up a few times. The rearrangement links TRBV29-1 to TRBJ2-1; no firm D call. Deletions cut 3 bases from V and 0 bases from J, with 9 bases between. Germline CDR1 reads SQVTM; CDR2 reads ANQGSEA. There are 14 residues in the CDR3. The CDR3 DNA reads as TGCAGCGTTGACTACCTAAGCTCCTACAATGAGCAGTTCTTC. Protein sequence: CSVDYLSSYNEQFF.

This clonotype turned up a few times. This chain connects TRBV29-1 to TRBJ2-1, with D possibly being TRBD2 (6 bases). The V gene's germline CDR1 is SQVTM and CDR2 ANQGSEA. This CDR3 contains 16 residues. V lost 4 bases, J lost 0 bases, and 16 bases lay in between. CDR3 in amino acids: CSVGGGGKSSYNEQFF. DNA for the CDR3: TGCAGCGTTGGGGGAGGCGGGAAAAGCTCCTACAATGAGCAGTTCTTC.

There are many counts of this clonotype. The rearrangement uses TRBV6-2 or TRBV6-3 and TRBJ2-5, with D perhaps matching TRBD1 or TRBD2 (5 bases each). Germline CDR1 is MNHEY and CDR2 is SVGEGT. Trimming pared 5 bases from V and 5 bases from J, leaving 21 bases between. The CDR3 consists of 16 residues. The CDR3 DNA reads as TGTGCCAGCAGTGACCGCTCGGGGAGCAGGGTGGAGACCCAGTACTTC. Protein: CASSDRSGSRVETQYF.

The gene calls are TRBV12-3 or TRBV12-4 and TRBJ1-2; D not resolved. Deletions cut 3 bases from V and 6 bases from J, with 11 bases between. The CDR3 is made up of 13 amino acids. The CDR3 spells CASSFGGINGYTF. The CDR3 nucleotides read TGTGCCAGCAGTTTTGGAGGGATCAATGGCTACACCTTC.

V and J are TRBV29-1 and TRBJ2-7, with 13 bases lining up with TRBD2. There are 16 residues in the CDR3. CDR1 SQVTM and CDR2 ANQGSEA come from the germline V gene. With V trimmed by 4 bases and J by 0 bases, 6 bases remained unmatched. In DNA, the CDR3 is TGCAGCGTTGGCGGGACTAGCGGGAAGAGCTCCTACGAGCAGTACTTC. Protein product: CSVGGTSGKSSYEQYF.

This clonotype occurred a few times. The rearrangement links TRBV20-1 to TRBJ2-5, with 8 bases matching TRBD2. J lost 5 bases, V lost 3 bases, and 2 bases had no gene match. Germline CDR1 DFQATT, CDR2 SNEGSKA (reference sequence). This CDR3 has 12 amino acids. The CDR3 sequence: CSARGLVETQYF. DNA for the CDR3: TGCAGTGCTAGGGGACTAGTCGAGACCCAGTACTTC.

This clonotype appeared a few times. J is TRBJ1-2 and V is TRBV25-1; possibly TRBD1 for D (6 bases). The CDR3 totals 15 residues. The germline gives CDR1 MGHDK, CDR2 SYGVNS. The ends were cut back, 5 bases at V and 5 bases at J, with 18 bases in the middle. Written as DNA, the CDR3 is TGTGCCAGCAGTCGTCTGGACGGACAGTATTATGGCTACACCTTC. This encodes CASSRLDGQYYGYTF.

This clonotype was seen only a few times. This chain uses TRBV30 with TRBJ2-7; TRBD2 matches at 8 bases. Germline V gene sequence: CDR1 GTSNPN, CDR2 SVGIG (reference sequence). The CDR3 is 15 residues long. Trimming took 4 bases from V and 2 from J; bases not matched to a gene: 10. The CDR3 loop reads CAWMKTSGGTYEQYF. The CDR3 bases are TGTGCCTGGATGAAAACTAGCGGCGGAACCTACGAGCAGTACTTC.

In this sample, this clonotype turned up many times. This chain uses TRBV6-5 with TRBJ2-3, with D maybe TRBD2 (6 bases). This CDR3 is 19 amino acids long. The V and J ends lost 0 bases and 4 bases respectively, with 23 bases between them. Looked up from germline, CDR1 is MNHEY and CDR2 is SVGAGI. The CDR3 protein is CASSYSKTGAGLGADTQYF. CDR3 DNA sequence: TGTGCCAGCAGTTACTCGAAGACGGGAGCCGGGTTGGGGGCAGATACGCAGTATTTT.

This clonotype was seen at least ten times. The chain is built from TRBV7-2 and TRBJ2-1, with 11 bases matching TRBD2. The CDR3 is made up of 13 amino acids. V was clipped by 5 bases and J by 10 bases; unmatched bases: 4. The V gene's germline CDR1 is SGHTA and CDR2 FQGNSA. The chain's CDR3 is CASSLLAGAEQFF. CDR3 nucleotides: TGTGCCAGCAGCCTACTAGCGGGAGCAGAGCAGTTCTTC.

CDR3 residues: CSARVTSGVYNEQFF. CDR3 DNA: TGCAGTGCTAGAGTGACTAGCGGGGTGTACAATGAGCAGTTCTTC. The chain links TRBV20-1 to TRBJ2-1; 11 bases fit TRBD2. V gave up 1 base and J gave up 4 bases; unmatched junction bases: 3. The germline CDR1 and CDR2 sequences are DFQATT and SNEGSKA (reference sequence). The CDR3 is made up of 15 amino acids.

This clonotype was picked up many times. This CDR3 is CASSNGGRTSAETQYF. In DNA, the CDR3 is TGTGCCAGCAGTAACGGAGGGCGAACTAGTGCGGAGACCCAGTACTTC. This chain joins TRBV2 and TRBJ2-5; D perhaps matches TRBD2 (6 bases). Trimming removed 5 bases at V and 5 bases at J, with 21 bases between. The CDR3 covers 16 residues. CDR1 is SNHLY and CDR2 is FYNNEI in the germline V gene.

V and J are TRBV18 and TRBJ2-3; D not resolved. Trimming removed 4 bases from V and 6 bases from J, with 11 bases in between. The CDR3 consists of 13 residues. Germline V lookup: CDR1 KGHSH, CDR2 LQKENI. The CDR3 nucleotides are TGTGCCAGCTCACAACTCGCCGTGGATACGCAGTATTTT. It specifies CASSQLAVDTQYF.

This clonotype was observed at least ten times. V gene TRBV28 combines with J gene TRBJ1-2, with TRBD1 matching 12 bases. V lost 3 bases, J lost 8 bases, and 10 bases stayed unmatched. This CDR3 region has 16 residues. The V gene's germline CDR1 is MDHEN and CDR2 SYDVKM. The CDR3: CASSFPGTGGFTGYTF. CDR3 nucleotide sequence: TGTGCCAGCAGTTTCCCCGGGACAGGGGGCTTTACGGGCTACACCTTC.